These 7 T cell receptor beta chains were all obtained from the same sample, sequenced in a study of T cell responses to AZD1222 COVID-19 vaccine. The repertoire was sequenced with immunoSEQ multiplex PCR; TCRdb's copy has only in-frame clones and lacks some. The sample consists of 150,000 to 200,000 clones, about nine tenths of them appearing once. Sequenced material: peripheral blood, taken on day 0 of AZD1222 vaccination. The receptors come from an adult in good health.

The V call is TRBV7-9, the J call TRBJ2-5; D unresolved. V was pared by 2 bases and J by 3 bases, with 10 bases between. Germline-derived CDR1 and CDR2 are SEHNR and FQNEAQ (reference sequence). The length of the CDR3 is 14 residues. The CDR3 DNA sequence: TGTGCCAGCAGCTTAACCGGTCGTGAAGAGACCCAGTACTTC. Protein: CASSLTGREETQYF.

This rearrangement joins TRBV28 to TRBJ1-6; TRBD1 agrees at 9 bases. The CDR3 spans 16 residues. Germline-derived CDR1 and CDR2 are MDHEN and SYDVKM. V lost 8 bases and J lost 6; bases outside the gene matches: 11. CDR3 region: CASEVMGQGLNSPLHF. The CDR3 bases are TGTGCCAGCGAAGTTATGGGACAGGGCCTTAATTCACCCCTCCACTTT.

This clone was picked up one time. The chain combines TRBV15 with TRBJ2-5; TRBD2 matches 11 bases. The CDR3 consists of 17 residues. Germline-derived CDR1 and CDR2 are LNHNV and YYDKDF (reference sequence). Trimming cost V 5 bases and J 0 bases; bases outside gene matches: 8. The CDR3 DNA reads as TGTGCCACCAGCGCTGGGGCTAGCGGGAGGTACCAAGAGACCCAGTACTTC. This sequence encodes CATSAGASGRYQETQYF.

The chain employs TRBV28 and TRBJ1-2; the D is unclear. From germline, CDR1 is MDHEN and CDR2 SYDVKM. The V and J ends lost 3 bases and 8 bases respectively, with 13 bases between them. The CDR3 totals 13 residues. The CDR3 reads CASSLSQPGGYTF. The CDR3 bases are TGTGCCAGCAGTTTGTCTCAGCCGGGGGGCTACACCTTC.

The CDR3 sequence is CASSSRGLNTEAFF. Written as DNA, the CDR3 is TGTGCCAGCAGTTCTAGGGGCCTGAACACTGAAGCTTTCTTT. J is TRBJ1-1 and V is TRBV6-2 or TRBV6-3; D possibly corresponds to TRBD1 (5 bases). CDR1 is MNHEY, CDR2 SVGEGT, per germline. V was pared by 4 bases and J by 0 bases, with 9 bases between. The CDR3 contains 14 residues.

This clone was picked up one time. The chain uses TRBV10-3 and TRBJ1-6; 10 nucleotides align to TRBD1. This CDR3 has 15 residues. Germline trimming cut 6 bases from V and 6 bases from J; bases unmatched to any gene: 5. CDR1 is ENHRY, CDR2 SYGVKD, per germline. CDR3 coding DNA: TGTGCCATCAGCCGACAGGGGGCGGGTAATTCACCCCTCCACTTT. This codes for CAISRQGAGNSPLHF.

The J gene is TRBJ1-5, the V gene TRBV19, with a weak D call TRBD1 (6 bases). Trimming stripped 8 bases from V and 3 bases from J, with 11 bases between. From germline, CDR1 is LNHDA and CDR2 SQIVND (reference sequence). The length of the CDR3 is 13 residues. CDR3 in DNA: TGTGCCAGTGATTACAGGGACAATCAGCCCCAGCATTTT. Translated, it gives CASDYRDNQPQHF.